This TCR beta chain was captured in a study of cytomegalovirus exposure and HLA in healthy donors. About the study: Among the approximately 430 donors who were genotyped, about 84% fell in the genetic ancestry cluster that is associated with self-reported Caucasian donors. Study observations and caveats: The productive fraction for most TCR beta V segments was about 90% or about 30% in an earlier analysis. The authors listed over 150 TCR beta chains as cytomegalovirus-associated.

The study ran its PCR with 60 Vbeta and 13 Jbeta primers. Method: immunoSEQ multiplex PCR; TCRdb's copy keeps in-frame clones and lacks some. The sample lists 110,000 or so clones, under 90% occurring once. Points on this clone: The antigen remains undetermined. Within the sample, other DNA sequences also encode this same CDR3.

Per the germline V gene, CDR1 is LNHDA and CDR2 is SQIVND (reference sequence). V gave up 5 bases and J gave up 3 bases; unmatched junction bases: 4. The CDR3 extends over 14 amino acids. Sequencing was done on a sample of PBMCs. The V and J genes are TRBV19 and TRBJ2-1; 7 bases agree with TRBD1. The source of this sequence is a woman aged 18 to 35 in good health and CMV-seronegative. CDR3 in DNA: TGTGCCAGTAGTGCAGGGGGTGACTACAATGAGCAGTTCTTC. This sequence encodes CASSAGGDYNEQFF.